Shown below are 22 T cell receptor beta chains from a single sample sequenced in a study of T cell responses to AZD1222 COVID-19 vaccine. Using immunoSEQ multiplex PCR, the repertoire was profiled, and TCRdb retains in-frame clones only, with some absent. The sample lists roughly 72,000 clones; approximately 88% were seen once. The sample was peripheral blood, taken 28 days after the second dose of the MenACWY control vaccine. The receptors come from an adult who received the MenACWY meningococcal vaccine as a control.

Worth noting for this clone: The same CDR3 is also encoded by other DNA sequences in this sample. This sequence joins TRBV18 and TRBJ2-1, with D possibly being TRBD1 or TRBD2 (6 bases each). The CDR3 has 15 residues. Trimming took 2 bases from V and 0 from J, leaving 8 bases between them. Germline values: CDR1 KGHSH, CDR2 LQKENI. The CDR3 DNA reads TGTGCCAGCTCACCAGGAGGGGGCTCCTACAATGAGCAGTTCTTC. Amino acids: CASSPGGGSYNEQFF. Full variable domain (rest looked up from reference TRBV18 and TRBJ2-1): NAGVMQNPRHLVRRRGQEARLRCSPMKGHSHVYWYRQLPEEGLKFMVYLQKENIIDESGMPKERFSAEFPKEGPSILRIQQVVRGDSAAYFCASSPGGGSYNEQFFGPGTRLTVL.

The rearrangement uses TRBV5-5 and TRBJ2-1; a possible D gene is TRBD1 (5 bases). The CDR3 spans 17 residues. Trimming shortened V by 0 bases and J by 0 bases, and 13 bases separated the two germline ends. Germline CDR1 and CDR2: SGHKS and YYEKEE (reference sequence). In DNA, the CDR3 is TGTGCCAGCAGCTTGGCTAGGGGTACATCCTCCTACAATGAGCAGTTCTTC. Translating it yields CASSLARGTSSYNEQFF. Full variable domain (rest looked up from reference TRBV5-5 and TRBJ2-1): DAGVTQSPTHLIKTRGQQVTLRCSPISGHKSVSWYQQVLGQGPQFIFQYYEKEERGRGNFPDRFSARQFPNYSSELNVNALLLGDSALYLCASSLARGTSSYNEQFFGPGTRLTVL.

J is TRBJ2-6 and V is TRBV5-1; 9 nucleotides align to TRBD1. The CDR3 is 18 amino acids. Per germline, CDR1 SGHRS and CDR2 YFSETQ. V shed 0 bases and J 0 bases; nucleotides not matched to a gene: 4. The CDR3 reads CASSLGWTGVSGANVLTF. Here the CDR3 DNA reads TGCGCCAGCAGCTTGGGATGGACAGGGGTCTCTGGGGCCAACGTCCTGACTTTC.

The chain recombines TRBV5-1 with TRBJ2-1, with D perhaps matching TRBD1 (5 bases). The V gene lost 0 bases and the J gene lost 8 bases, with 15 bases spanning the gap. This CDR3 contains 15 residues. Looked up from germline, CDR1 is SGHRS and CDR2 is YFSETQ. The CDR3 spells CASSLEQASTDEQFF. CDR3 coding DNA: TGCGCCAGCAGCTTGGAACAGGCCTCGACGGATGAGCAGTTCTTC.

This chain uses TRBV21-1 with TRBJ1-5. TRBV21-1 is an annotated pseudogene. The CDR3 is 11 amino acids. The CDR3 sequence: CASSCDQPQHF. CDR3 bases: TGTGCCAGCAGCTGCGATCAGCCCCAGCATTTT.

This clone was detected only once. The chain is built from TRBV5-5 and TRBJ1-6, with unresolved D. This CDR3 has 12 amino acids. V dropped 0 bases and J dropped 5 bases, with 0 bases sitting between them. Germline CDR1 reads SGHKS; CDR2 reads YYEKEE (reference sequence). The CDR3 nucleotides read TGTGCCAGCAGCTTGGATAATTCACCCCTCCACTTT. It yields the protein CASSLDNSPLHF.

For the CDR3, the DNA is TGTGCCAGCAGCTTGGCTAGGGGGACGTCAGGTTCACCCCTCCACTTT. Amino acid sequence: CASSLARGTSGSPLHF. The rearrangement uses TRBV5-5 and TRBJ1-6; D perhaps matches TRBD1 (6 bases). Between the trimmed V and J ends, which lost 0 bases and 9 bases, there was a span of 16 bases. The CDR3 has 16 amino acids. CDR1 SGHKS and CDR2 YYEKEE come from the germline V gene (reference sequence).

The chain couples TRBV12-3 or TRBV12-4 to TRBJ1-4; D remains unclear. V lost 5 bases and J lost 6, with 10 bases in between. There are 13 residues in the CDR3. This CDR3 reads CASSNRPDEKLFF. The DNA of the CDR3 is TGTGCCAGCAGTAATCGACCCGATGAAAAACTGTTTTTT.

V gene TRBV5-1 combines with J gene TRBJ2-5; D may be TRBD1 or TRBD2 (5 bases each). Between the trimmed V and J ends, which lost 0 bases and 1 base, there was a span of 13 bases. CDR1 is SGHRS, CDR2 YFSETQ, per germline. This CDR3 contains 16 residues. The CDR3 sequence: CASSLGGSASQETQYF. The CDR3 DNA reads as TGCGCCAGCAGCTTGGGGGGGTCTGCTAGCCAAGAGACCCAGTACTTC.

This clone appeared a single time. The chain has TRBV11-2 and TRBJ2-3; the match to TRBD2 covers 10 bases. Germline values: CDR1 SGHAT, CDR2 FQNNGV. The junction had 4 bases not matched to a gene; V was cut back by 3 bases and J by 1 base. The CDR3 length is 16 residues. CDR3 in amino acids: CASSFSSGGRTDTQYF. The CDR3 coding sequence is TGTGCCAGCAGCTTTTCTAGCGGGGGCCGCACAGATACGCAGTATTTT.

The sample holds a few counts of this clone. This chain uses TRBV11-1 with TRBJ2-2; D perhaps matches TRBD2 (6 bases). Germline lookup yields CDR1 SGHAT and CDR2 FQDESV (reference sequence). The CDR3 is made up of 14 amino acids. The V end lost 5 bases, the J end lost 5 bases, and 12 bases lay between the germline ends. CDR3 in amino acids: CASSPFAGTGELFF. The CDR3 DNA reads TGTGCCAGCAGCCCCTTTGCGGGGACCGGGGAGCTGTTTTTT.

This rearrangement joins TRBV2 to TRBJ1-2, with TRBD1 matching over 7 bases. Germline trimming cut 6 bases from V and 0 bases from J; bases unmatched to any gene: 1. Per the germline V gene, CDR1 is SNHLY and CDR2 is FYNNEI. The length of the CDR3 is 13 residues. The DNA for the CDR3 is TGTGCCAGCAGCAGGGGGGCTAACTATGGCTACACCTTC. Translated, it gives CASSRGANYGYTF.

The rearrangement joins TRBV7-3 to TRBJ2-1, with 7 bases identical to TRBD1. The V gene's germline CDR1 is SGHTA and CDR2 FQGTGA. J was trimmed by 7 bases and V by 4 bases; bases with no gene match: 10. This CDR3 contains 15 residues. The CDR3 loop is CASSSTTGSRNEQFF. DNA of the CDR3: TGTGCCAGCAGCTCAACGACAGGGAGCCGTAATGAGCAGTTCTTC.

J is TRBJ2-1 and V is TRBV29-1; D possibly corresponds to TRBD2 (6 bases). Trimming cost V 4 bases and J 0 bases, with 10 bases left between them. Per germline, CDR1 SQVTM and CDR2 ANQGSEA. This CDR3 spans 14 amino acids. The CDR3 protein is CSVVGRFSYNEQFF. The CDR3 DNA reads TGCAGCGTTGTGGGGAGGTTCTCCTACAATGAGCAGTTCTTC.

V and J are TRBV5-1 and TRBJ1-6, with D possibly matching TRBD1 (6 bases). The CDR3 is 14 residues long. Trimming stripped 6 bases from V and 6 bases from J, with 13 bases between. Germline V lookup: CDR1 SGHRS, CDR2 YFSETQ. The CDR3 is CASTPGESNSPLHF. The CDR3 nucleotides are TGCGCCAGCACCCCAGGGGAGAGTAATTCACCCCTCCACTTT.

CDR3 DNA sequence: TGTGCCAGTAGCGTGCCAGCTTCGAACACTGAAGCTTTCTTT. This gives the protein CASSVPASNTEAFF. This chain joins TRBV19 and TRBJ1-1; D is uncertain. Per the germline V gene, CDR1 is LNHDA and CDR2 is SQIVND (reference sequence). The CDR3 is 14 amino acids. V was clipped by 6 bases and J by 1 base, with 12 bases between them.

The V call is TRBV2, the J call TRBJ1-1; D not certain. Deletions cut 6 bases from V and 1 base from J, with 6 bases between. The length of the CDR3 is 12 residues. Germline V CDR1 and CDR2: SNHLY, FYNNEI. DNA of the CDR3: TGTGCCAGCAGGCAGAGGAACACTGAAGCTTTCTTT. Its protein is CASRQRNTEAFF.

The V gene is TRBV6-5, the J gene TRBJ1-1, with a possible D match to TRBD1 (5 bases). This CDR3 region has 13 residues. Per germline, CDR1 MNHEY and CDR2 SVGAGI. V gave up 6 bases and J gave up 1 base, with 9 bases separating them. The CDR3 DNA reads as TGTGCCAGCAGCTTCACAGGGAACACTGAAGCTTTCTTT. Translating gives CASSFTGNTEAFF.

The V gene is TRBV15, the J gene TRBJ1-5; TRBD1 is a possible D gene (5 bases). The length of the CDR3 is 15 residues. The V gene's germline CDR1 is LNHNV and CDR2 YYDKDF (reference sequence). Trimming cost V 4 bases and J 3 bases, with 13 bases left between them. CDR3 in DNA: TGTGCCACCAGCACGGGGGGGAGATTCAATCAGCCCCAGCATTTT. Its translation is CATSTGGRFNQPQHF.

This clone has only a few counts. Other DNA sequences in the sample encode the same CDR3. This sequence joins TRBV14 and TRBJ1-6; no clear D gene. Germline CDR1 reads SGHDN; CDR2 reads FVKESK. V shed 1 base and J shed 5 bases, with 6 bases lying between them. This CDR3 has 14 amino acids. DNA for the CDR3: TGTGCCAGCAGCCAAGGTCTCAATAATTCACCCCTCCACTTT. Its protein product is CASSQGLNNSPLHF.

The chain employs TRBV9 and TRBJ2-1; no clear D gene. CDR3 size: 13 residues. CDR1 SGDLS and CDR2 YYNGEE come from the germline V gene. The V end was cut by 2 bases, the J end by 8 bases, with 11 bases between. DNA of the CDR3: TGTGCCAGCAGCGTGATAAGTGGCCATGAGCAGTTCTTC. This translates into CASSVISGHEQFF.

The chain's CDR3 is CASSLEGDGGGYTF. In DNA form, the CDR3 reads TGCGCCAGCAGCTTGGAAGGGGATGGTGGAGGCTACACCTTC. The rearrangement uses TRBV5-1 and TRBJ1-2; D might be TRBD1 (5 bases). The CDR3 totals 14 residues. Germline V gene data show CDR1 as SGHRS and CDR2 as YFSETQ. V was cut by 0 bases and J by 8 bases, with 14 bases left in between.